This T cell receptor beta chain was recorded in a study of T cells in Graves' hyperthyroidism and ophthalmopathy. Study in general: Peripheral blood draws took place at initial diagnosis, ahead of any treatment. Study-wide points: A model of 13 V-J pairs discriminated ophthalmopathy from stable hyperthyroidism.

TCR beta CDR3 regions were amplified from RNA transcripts. The TCR CDR3 was amplified in a first-round RT-PCR using the HTBI primer set. Each CDR3 protein gets one entry after TCRdb re-called the multiplex PCR reads with MiXCR. Here the sample spans 200,000 to 250,000 distinct CDR3 sequences, over 15% being singletons. Per germline, CDR1 DFQATT and CDR2 SNEGSKA (reference sequence). The ends were cut back, 6 bases at V and 3 bases at J, with 17 bases in the middle. CDR3 length: 14 amino acids. At least ten counts were recorded for this clonotype. Antigen unknown. Patients aged 18 to 65 had newly diagnosed hyperthyroidism of under 2 months' duration. Lactation, pregnancy, other autoimmune disease or uncontrolled infection led to exclusion of patients.

The rearrangement links TRBV20-1 to TRBJ1-1, with D unclear. The receptor comes from a man between 50 and 59 years old with Graves' hyperthyroidism. Material for sequencing was blood. CDR3 loop: CSAKARNWDTEAFF. CDR3 coding DNA: TGCAGTGCCAAAGCCCGGAATTGGGACACTGAAGCTTTCTTT.